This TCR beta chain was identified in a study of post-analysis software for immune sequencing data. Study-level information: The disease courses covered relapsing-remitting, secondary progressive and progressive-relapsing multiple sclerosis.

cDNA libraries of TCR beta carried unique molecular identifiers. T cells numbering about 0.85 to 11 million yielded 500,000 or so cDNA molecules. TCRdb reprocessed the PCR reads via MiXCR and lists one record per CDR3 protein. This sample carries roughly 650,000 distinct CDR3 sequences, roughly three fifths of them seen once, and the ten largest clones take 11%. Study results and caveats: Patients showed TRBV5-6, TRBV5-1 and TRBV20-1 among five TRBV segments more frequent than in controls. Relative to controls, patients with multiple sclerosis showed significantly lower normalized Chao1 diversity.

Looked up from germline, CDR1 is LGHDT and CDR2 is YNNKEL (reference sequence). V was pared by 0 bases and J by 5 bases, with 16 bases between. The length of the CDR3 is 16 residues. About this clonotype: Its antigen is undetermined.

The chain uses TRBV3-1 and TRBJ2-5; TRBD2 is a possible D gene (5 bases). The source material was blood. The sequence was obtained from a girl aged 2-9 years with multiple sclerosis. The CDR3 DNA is TGTGCCAGCAGCCAAGAAGAACTGCTTGGGAGCGAGACCCAGTACTTC. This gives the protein CASSQEELLGSETQYF.